This entry concerns a single TCR beta chain. As yet, its antigen is unknown. Indicated treatment: oral pan-JAK inhibitor, 5-10 mg twice daily. As part of sample collection, lesional scalp punch biopsies and peripheral blood were taken from alopecia areata patients. The data stem from a study of CD8+ T cells in alopecia areata. Points from the study as a whole: Mice gave a clearer picture of TCR sharing than patients did, possibly for HLA-related reasons.

In each case, RNA was isolated and then reverse transcribed into cDNA as the sequencing template. Sequencing was performed with immunoSEQ multiplex PCR; in TCRdb, only in-frame clones are kept and a portion is missing. The table records about 220,000 clones, more than 45% of them present only once. V lost 5 bases and J 7 bases, leaving 19 bases between the germline ends. Germline V gene data show CDR1 as SGHNT and CDR2 as YYREEE (reference sequence). The CDR3 is 15 residues long. The sample was CD4+ T cells sorted from blood, taken at week 4, from a patient treated with tofacitinib. The TCR comes from a human donor with alopecia areata. The chain joins TRBV5-4 to TRBJ2-1; perhaps TRBD2 as D (6 bases). The CDR3 protein is CASSPHVGGLNEQFF. The CDR3 DNA reads as TGTGCCAGCAGTCCACACGTGGGGGGTTTGAATGAGCAGTTCTTC.